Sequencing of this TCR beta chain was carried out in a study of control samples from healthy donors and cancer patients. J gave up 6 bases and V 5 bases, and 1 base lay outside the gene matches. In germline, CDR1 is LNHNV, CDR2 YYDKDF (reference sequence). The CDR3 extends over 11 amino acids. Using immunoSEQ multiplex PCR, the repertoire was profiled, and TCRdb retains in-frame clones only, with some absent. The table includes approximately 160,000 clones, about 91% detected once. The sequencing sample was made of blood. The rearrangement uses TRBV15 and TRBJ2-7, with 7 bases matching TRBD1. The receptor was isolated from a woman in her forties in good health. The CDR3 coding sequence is TGTGCCACCAGCGAGGGGGCCGAGCAGTACTTC. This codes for CATSEGAEQYF. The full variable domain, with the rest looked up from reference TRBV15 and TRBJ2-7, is DAMVIQNPRYQVTQFGKPVTLSCSQTLNHNVMYWYQQKSSQAPKLLFHYYDKDFNNEADTPDNFQSRRPNTSFCFLDIRSPGLGDTAMYLCATSEGAEQYFGPGTRLTVT.